These 25 T cell receptor beta chains were sequenced from one sample in a study of cytomegalovirus exposure and HLA in healthy donors. The PCR had 60 Vbeta and 13 Jbeta primers. Profiling relied on immunoSEQ multiplex PCR, and the TCRdb table lists in-frame clones only, not all of them. The sample carries fewer than 150,000 clones, around 80% recorded once. The sequenced material came from PBMCs. The receptors shown here come from a female donor in good health and CMV-seropositive.

The chain has TRBV5-1 and TRBJ1-2, with D possibly matching TRBD1 (5 bases). V lost 1 base and J 5 bases, leaving 12 bases between the germline ends. The CDR3 consists of 14 residues. Germline values: CDR1 SGHRS, CDR2 YFSETQ. CDR3 DNA: TGCGCCAGCAGCTTGCAGGGCCTTGGGTATGGCTACACCTTC. This translates into CASSLQGLGYGYTF.

In its sample, this clone was seen a few times. The CDR3 protein is CASSPSGLYNEQFF. In DNA form, the CDR3 reads TGTGCCAGCAGTCCGTCGGGACTCTACAATGAGCAGTTCTTC. The chain uses TRBV27 and TRBJ2-1, with D possibly TRBD2 on 6 matching bases. CDR1 is MNHEY and CDR2 is SMNVEV in the germline V gene (reference sequence). Trimming cost V 5 bases and J 3 bases, with 11 bases left between them. This CDR3 spans 14 amino acids.

The chain is built from TRBV30 and TRBJ1-2; the D gene is possibly TRBD1 (5 bases). The CDR3 consists of 14 residues. The germline V and J ends were trimmed by 2 bases and 3 bases, with 13 bases remaining between them. From germline, CDR1 is GTSNPN and CDR2 SVGIG (reference sequence). The CDR3 coding sequence is TGTGCCTGGAGTTCCCAGGGCGGCTACTATGGCTACACCTTC. The encoded protein is CAWSSQGGYYGYTF.

The chain uses TRBV6-5 and TRBJ2-2; D uncertain. From germline, CDR1 is MNHEY and CDR2 SVGAGI. V lost 0 bases and J lost 6, with 8 bases in between. This CDR3 is built from 14 residues. CDR3 nucleotide sequence: TGTGCCAGCAGTTACTCCCGTCTATCCGGGGAGCTGTTTTTT. Encoded protein: CASSYSRLSGELFF.

The V and J genes are TRBV29-1 and TRBJ2-1, with D possibly matching TRBD2 (7 bases). Trimming took off 4 bases at V and 6 bases at J, with 16 bases between the two ends. This CDR3 comprises 14 residues. Germline V gene sequence: CDR1 SQVTM, CDR2 ANQGSEA. This chain's CDR3 is CSVVGGGRVNEQFF. In DNA, the CDR3 is TGCAGCGTTGTTGGGGGGGGGCGGGTCAATGAGCAGTTCTTC.

A single count supports this clone. The chain has TRBV6-5 and TRBJ1-1; D might be TRBD1 (5 bases). This CDR3 region has 13 residues. Trimming cost V 6 bases and J 11 bases, with 19 bases left between them. Germline CDR1 reads MNHEY; CDR2 reads SVGAGI. CDR3 sequence reads: CASSSRDGGTAFF. The CDR3 nucleotides read TGTGCCAGCAGCTCCCGGGACGGAGGGACGGCTTTCTTT.

The gene calls are TRBV5-1 and TRBJ1-2; D unclear. Germline CDR1 is SGHRS and CDR2 is YFSETQ. The CDR3 is made up of 13 amino acids. Deletions cut 4 bases from V and 6 bases from J, with 13 bases between. CDR3 sequence (DNA): TGCGCCAGCAGCACCACTACGCTCGATGGCTACACCTTC. This encodes CASSTTTLDGYTF.

The chain recombines TRBV7-2 with TRBJ2-5, with 9 bases fitting TRBD1. J gave up 4 bases and V 4 bases, and 7 bases lay outside the gene matches. The CDR3 runs 15 residues. The germline V gene has CDR1 SGHTA and CDR2 FQGNSA. CDR3 nucleotide sequence: TGTGCCAGCAGCTCCCAGGGACAGGGACTAGAGACCCAGTACTTC. It translates to CASSSQGQGLETQYF.

The V and J genes are TRBV2 and TRBJ2-3; D is unclear. V was shortened by 4 bases and J by 0 bases, with 2 bases between the two germline ends. The CDR3 has 12 residues. In germline, CDR1 is SNHLY, CDR2 FYNNEI. The CDR3 here is CASSASTDTQYF. CDR3 nucleotides: TGTGCCAGCAGTGCAAGCACAGATACGCAGTATTTT.

This clone has a handful of counts. The CDR3 loop reads CASSILVGAGGSPLHF. The CDR3 DNA follows: TGTGCCAGTAGTATTCTCGTCGGGGCAGGGGGATCACCCCTCCACTTT. The chain links TRBV19 to TRBJ1-6; 7 bases are a match to TRBD1. V trimming: 3 bases; J trimming: 10 bases; junction bases outside the gene matches: 12. From germline, CDR1 is LNHDA and CDR2 SQIVND (reference sequence). CDR3 length: 16 amino acids.

Concerning this clone: The same CDR3 also results from other DNA sequences found in this sample. The CDR3 protein is CASSIQGGYEQYF. CDR3 sequence (DNA): TGTGCCAGTAGTATACAGGGCGGCTACGAGCAGTACTTC. V and J are TRBV19 and TRBJ2-7; TRBD1 might be the D (5 bases). This CDR3 has 13 residues. Between the trimmed V and J ends, which lost 2 bases and 3 bases, there was a span of 8 bases. CDR1 and CDR2 (germline): LNHDA, SQIVND (reference sequence).

This clone has only one observation. This chain joins TRBV18 and TRBJ2-7; tentatively, D is TRBD1 (5 bases). Trimming took off 3 bases at V and 3 bases at J, with 18 bases between the two ends. Per the germline V gene, CDR1 is KGHSH and CDR2 is LQKENI. The CDR3 runs to 16 residues. CDR3 DNA: TGTGCCAGCTCACCCGTCTTAGGGGTACAGATCTACGAGCAGTACTTC. It codes for CASSPVLGVQIYEQYF.

This clone showed up just once. The chain is built from TRBV9 and TRBJ2-2, with TRBD2 matching 7 bases. V lost 3 bases and J lost 7; bases outside the gene matches: 9. From germline, CDR1 is SGDLS and CDR2 YYNGEE. The CDR3 extends over 15 amino acids. The CDR3 loop reads CASSGIAGDVGELFF. CDR3 coding DNA: TGTGCCAGCAGCGGCATCGCGGGAGATGTCGGGGAGCTGTTTTTT.

V gene TRBV7-9 combines with J gene TRBJ1-2; D call uncertain. The length of the CDR3 is 19 residues. The ends were cut back, 3 bases at V and 3 bases at J, with 26 bases in the middle. Germline CDR1 is SEHNR and CDR2 is FQNEAQ (reference sequence). The CDR3 here is CASSFTPSADAGGYYGYTF. CDR3 DNA: TGTGCCAGCAGCTTCACCCCGAGCGCAGACGCCGGAGGGTACTATGGCTACACCTTC.

The chain carries TRBV7-9 and TRBJ2-5; 9 nucleotides align to TRBD2. CDR3 length equals 19 residues. The V gene end was trimmed by 4 bases and the J gene end by 0 bases; junction bases not matched to a gene: 15. Germline V CDR1 and CDR2: SEHNR, FQNEAQ (reference sequence). The chain's CDR3 is CASSSTKAERGAYQETQYF. CDR3 nucleotide sequence: TGTGCCAGCAGCTCTACGAAAGCAGAGCGGGGGGCCTACCAAGAGACCCAGTACTTC.

This chain joins TRBV7-9 and TRBJ2-4; a possible D gene is TRBD1 (6 bases). The CDR3 spans 13 residues. The ends were cut back, 1 base at V and 7 bases at J, with 8 bases in the middle. CDR1 and CDR2 (germline): SEHNR, FQNEAQ (reference sequence). In nucleotides, the CDR3 is TGTGCCAGCAGCTTAGGAACAGGGAACATTCAGTACTTC. Amino acid sequence: CASSLGTGNIQYF.

This clone occurred a few times. The chain uses TRBV27 and TRBJ2-2; no reliable D call. The germline V gene encodes CDR1 MNHEY and CDR2 SMNVEV (reference sequence). CDR3 size: 14 residues. Trimming pared 5 bases from V and 2 bases from J, leaving 9 bases between. CDR3 amino acids: CASSAIFNTGELFF. CDR3 in DNA: TGTGCCAGCAGTGCTATATTCAACACCGGGGAGCTGTTTTTT.

The chain has TRBV15 and TRBJ1-5, with D possibly being TRBD1 (5 bases). Germline V gene sequence: CDR1 LNHNV, CDR2 YYDKDF (reference sequence). The CDR3 loop spans 14 amino acids. The V and J ends lost 2 bases and 1 base respectively, with 6 bases between them. DNA of the CDR3: TGTGCCACCAGCAGAACAGGAAGCAATCAGCCCCAGCATTTT. As protein: CATSRTGSNQPQHF.

This sequence joins TRBV7-6 and TRBJ1-1; unclear D gene. The V gene lost 5 bases and the J gene lost 3 bases, with 16 bases spanning the gap. The CDR3 extends over 15 amino acids. The germline V gene has CDR1 SGHVS and CDR2 FNYEAQ. This CDR3 reads CASSPRRALDTEAFF. Here the CDR3 DNA reads TGTGCCAGCAGCCCCCGCCGAGCTCTTGACACTGAAGCTTTCTTT.

The V gene is TRBV18, the J gene TRBJ1-3, with TRBD1 as a possible D gene (5 bases). V was cut by 5 bases and J by 0 bases, with 14 bases left in between. From germline, CDR1 is KGHSH and CDR2 LQKENI. The CDR3 length is 16 residues. CDR3 region: CASSDSLAGSGNTIYF. DNA for the CDR3: TGTGCCAGCTCAGACAGCCTGGCAGGCTCTGGAAACACCATATATTTT.

This chain joins TRBV28 and TRBJ1-2; 8 bases are shared with TRBD1. The CDR3 extends over 15 amino acids. CDR1 and CDR2 (germline): MDHEN, SYDVKM. With V trimmed by 7 bases and J by 8 bases, 15 bases remained unmatched. CDR3 DNA sequence: TGTGCCAGCACCCTACCGGGACAGGTCTTCACCGGCTACACCTTC. This translates into CASTLPGQVFTGYTF.

The chain combines TRBV7-2 with TRBJ2-3; TRBD1 aligns across 9 bases. Germline V gene sequence: CDR1 SGHTA, CDR2 FQGNSA. J was trimmed by 4 bases and V by 8 bases; bases with no gene match: 7. This CDR3 contains 14 residues. The CDR3 loop reads CASGRDRDADTQYF. In nucleotides, the CDR3 is TGTGCCAGCGGTCGGGACAGGGACGCAGATACGCAGTATTTT.

This chain uses TRBV11-2 with TRBJ1-4; D is unclear. Germline-derived CDR1 and CDR2 are SGHAT and FQNNGV. This CDR3 is 13 amino acids long. Trimming pared 1 base from V and 7 bases from J, leaving 7 bases between. CDR3 in DNA: TGTGCCAGCAGCTTAGGGGCGCGTGAAAAACTGTTTTTT. Amino acid sequence: CASSLGAREKLFF.

V is TRBV16 and J is TRBJ2-7; possibly TRBD2 for D (6 bases). This CDR3 is built from 13 residues. Per the germline V gene, CDR1 is KGHSY and CDR2 is FQNENV. V was pared by 0 bases and J by 5 bases, with 8 bases between. CDR3 in amino acids: CASSQSAGNEQYF. The DNA for the CDR3 is TGTGCCAGCAGCCAATCCGCGGGGAACGAGCAGTACTTC.

This clone was detected only once. The chain joins TRBV6-6 to TRBJ1-5; D may be TRBD1 (5 bases). The germline V gene encodes CDR1 MNHNY and CDR2 SVGAGI (reference sequence). The CDR3 totals 14 residues. The ends were cut back, 6 bases at V and 0 bases at J, with 9 bases in the middle. CDR3 nucleotides: TGTGCCAGCAGCCAGACAGTTAGCAATCAGCCCCAGCATTTT. Translating it yields CASSQTVSNQPQHF.